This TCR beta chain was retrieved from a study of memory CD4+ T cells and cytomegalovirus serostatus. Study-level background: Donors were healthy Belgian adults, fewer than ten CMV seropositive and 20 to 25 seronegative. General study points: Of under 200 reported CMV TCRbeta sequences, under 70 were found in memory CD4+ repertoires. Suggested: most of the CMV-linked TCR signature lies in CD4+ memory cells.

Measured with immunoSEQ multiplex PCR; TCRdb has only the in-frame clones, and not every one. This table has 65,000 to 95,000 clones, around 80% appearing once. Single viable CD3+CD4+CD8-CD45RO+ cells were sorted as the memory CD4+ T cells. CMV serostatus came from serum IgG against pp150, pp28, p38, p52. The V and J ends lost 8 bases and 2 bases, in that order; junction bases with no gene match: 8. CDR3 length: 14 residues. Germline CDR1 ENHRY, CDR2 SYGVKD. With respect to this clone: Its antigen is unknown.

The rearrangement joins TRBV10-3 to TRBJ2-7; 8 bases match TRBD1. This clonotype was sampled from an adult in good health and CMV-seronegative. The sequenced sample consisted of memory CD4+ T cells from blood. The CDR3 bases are TGTGCCATCGGTGCCCCAGGGGGCGCCTACGAGCAGTACTTC. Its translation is CAIGAPGGAYEQYF.